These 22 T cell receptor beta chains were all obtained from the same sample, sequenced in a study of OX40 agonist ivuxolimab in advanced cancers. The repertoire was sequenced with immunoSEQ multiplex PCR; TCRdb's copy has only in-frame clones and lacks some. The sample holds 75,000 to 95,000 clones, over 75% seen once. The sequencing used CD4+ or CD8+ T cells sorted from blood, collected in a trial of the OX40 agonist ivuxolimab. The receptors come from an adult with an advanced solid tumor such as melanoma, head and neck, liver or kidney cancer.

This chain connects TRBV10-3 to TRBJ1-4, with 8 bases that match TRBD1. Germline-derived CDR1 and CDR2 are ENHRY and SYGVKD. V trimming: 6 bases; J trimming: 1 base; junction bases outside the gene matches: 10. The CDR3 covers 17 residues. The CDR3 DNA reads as TGTGCCATCAGCCGGACAGGGTTAGGCCAAACTAATGAAAAACTGTTTTTT. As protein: CAISRTGLGQTNEKLFF.

The chain's CDR3 is CAWSMVRTGDLSEAFF. The DNA for the CDR3 is TGTGCCTGGAGCATGGTTCGGACAGGGGATCTTTCTGAAGCTTTCTTT. This chain links TRBV30 with TRBJ1-1; 9 bases are a match to TRBD1. The trim removed 3 bases at V and 6 bases at J, leaving 14 bases unmatched. CDR1 is GTSNPN, CDR2 SVGIG, per germline (reference sequence). This CDR3 has 16 residues.

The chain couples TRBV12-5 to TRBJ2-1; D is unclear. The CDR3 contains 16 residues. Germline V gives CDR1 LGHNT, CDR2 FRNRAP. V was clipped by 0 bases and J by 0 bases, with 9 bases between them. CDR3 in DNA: TGTGCTAGTGGTTTGGTAGTTAGCAGCTCCTACAATGAGCAGTTCTTC. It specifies CASGLVVSSSYNEQFF. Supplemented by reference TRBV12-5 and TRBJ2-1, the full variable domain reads DARVTQTPRHKVTEMGQEVTMRCQPILGHNTVFWYRQTMMQGLELLAYFRNRAPLDDSGMPKDRFSAEMPDATLATLKIQPSEPRDSAVYFCASGLVVSSSYNEQFFGPGTRLTVL.

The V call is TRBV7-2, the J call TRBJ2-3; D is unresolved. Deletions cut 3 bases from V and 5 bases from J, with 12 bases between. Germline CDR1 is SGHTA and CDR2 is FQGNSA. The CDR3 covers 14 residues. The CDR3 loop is CASSLRRVGDTQYF. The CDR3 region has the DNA TGTGCCAGCAGCTTGAGGAGAGTCGGAGATACGCAGTATTTT.

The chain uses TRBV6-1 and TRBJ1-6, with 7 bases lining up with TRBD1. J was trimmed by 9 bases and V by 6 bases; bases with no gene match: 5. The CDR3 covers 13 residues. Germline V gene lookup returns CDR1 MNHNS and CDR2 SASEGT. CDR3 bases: TGTGCCAGCAGCCCCAGGACAGGTTCACCCCTCCACTTT. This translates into CASSPRTGSPLHF.

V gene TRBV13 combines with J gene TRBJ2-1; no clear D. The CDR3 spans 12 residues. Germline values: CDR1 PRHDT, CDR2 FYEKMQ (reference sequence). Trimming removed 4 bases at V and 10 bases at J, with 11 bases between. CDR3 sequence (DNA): TGTGCCAGCAGCTCAAGGGAAATCGAGCAGTTCTTC. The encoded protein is CASSSREIEQFF.

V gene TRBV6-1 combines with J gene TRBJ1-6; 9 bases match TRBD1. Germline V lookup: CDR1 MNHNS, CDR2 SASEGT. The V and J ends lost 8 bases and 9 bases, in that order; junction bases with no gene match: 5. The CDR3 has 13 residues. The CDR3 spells CASGTGRGSPLHF. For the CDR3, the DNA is TGTGCCAGCGGGACAGGGAGAGGTTCACCCCTCCACTTT.

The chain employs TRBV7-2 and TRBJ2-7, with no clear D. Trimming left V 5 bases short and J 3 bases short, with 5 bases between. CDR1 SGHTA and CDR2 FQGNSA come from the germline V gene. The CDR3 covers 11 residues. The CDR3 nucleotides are TGTGCCAGCAGCCTCCTCTACGAGCAGTACTTC. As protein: CASSLLYEQYF.

The CDR3 protein is CASRTGTGITEAFF. The CDR3, as DNA: TGTGCCAGCAGAACAGGGACAGGGATCACTGAAGCTTTCTTT. This chain connects TRBV6-6 to TRBJ1-1; 9 bases line up with TRBD1. Germline CDR1 is MNHNY and CDR2 is SVGAGI (reference sequence). V shed 6 bases and J 4 bases; nucleotides not matched to a gene: 6. The CDR3 covers 14 residues.

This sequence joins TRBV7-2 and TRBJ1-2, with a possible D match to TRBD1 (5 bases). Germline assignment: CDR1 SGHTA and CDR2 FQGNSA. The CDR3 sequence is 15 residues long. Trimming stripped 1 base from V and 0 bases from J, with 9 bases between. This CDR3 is CASSLDRSANYGYTF. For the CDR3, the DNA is TGTGCCAGCAGCTTAGACAGGAGTGCTAACTATGGCTACACCTTC.

Written as DNA, the CDR3 is TGTGCCAGCAGCTCCACAGCTATCTACGAGCAGTACTTC. Translation: CASSSTAIYEQYF. The chain links TRBV11-1 to TRBJ2-7; no definite D call. Germline-derived CDR1 and CDR2 are SGHAT and FQDESV (reference sequence). V was clipped by 4 bases and J by 3 bases, with 10 bases between them. The CDR3 is made up of 13 amino acids.

CDR3 DNA sequence: TGTGCCAGTAGACCCCTCCGGGACACCTACACTGAAGCTTTCTTT. It specifies CASRPLRDTYTEAFF. This chain links TRBV19 with TRBJ1-1; TRBD1 is a possible D gene (6 bases). CDR3 length: 15 amino acids. Trimming cost V 6 bases and J 3 bases, with 17 bases left between them. Germline V CDR1 and CDR2: LNHDA, SQIVND (reference sequence).

The CDR3, as DNA: TGTGCCAGCAGTGAGGAACCCTCGGCATTGGATACGCAGTATTTT. This translates into CASSEEPSALDTQYF. The V gene is TRBV6-4, the J gene TRBJ2-3; D gene ambiguous. Trimming took off 3 bases at V and 6 bases at J, with 16 bases between the two ends. This CDR3 comprises 15 residues. CDR1 is MRHNA and CDR2 is SNTAGT in the germline V gene.

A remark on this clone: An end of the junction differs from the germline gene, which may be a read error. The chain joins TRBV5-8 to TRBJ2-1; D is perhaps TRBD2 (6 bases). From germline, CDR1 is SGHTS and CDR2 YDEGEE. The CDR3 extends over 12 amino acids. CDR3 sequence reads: CASSSFDLGGLF. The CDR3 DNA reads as TGTGCCAGCAGCAGTTTCGACTTGGGGGGTCTCTTC.

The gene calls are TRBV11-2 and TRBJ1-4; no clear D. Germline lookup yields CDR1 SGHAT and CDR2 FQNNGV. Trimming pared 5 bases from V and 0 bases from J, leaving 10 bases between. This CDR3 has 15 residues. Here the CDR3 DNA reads TGTGCCAGCAGCGCAGGTTCCACAACTAATGAAAAACTGTTTTTT. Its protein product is CASSAGSTTNEKLFF.

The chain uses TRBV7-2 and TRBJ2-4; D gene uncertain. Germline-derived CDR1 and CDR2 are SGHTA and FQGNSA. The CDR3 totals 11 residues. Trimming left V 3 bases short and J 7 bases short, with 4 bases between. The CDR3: CASSLGNIQYF. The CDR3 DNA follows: TGTGCCAGCAGCTTGGGGAACATTCAGTACTTC.

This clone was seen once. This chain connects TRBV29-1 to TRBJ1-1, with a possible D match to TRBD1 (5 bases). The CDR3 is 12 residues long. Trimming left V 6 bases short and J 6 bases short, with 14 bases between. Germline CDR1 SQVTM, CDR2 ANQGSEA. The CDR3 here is CSVGSAGAEAFF. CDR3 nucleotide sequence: TGCAGCGTGGGTTCGGCGGGGGCTGAAGCTTTCTTT. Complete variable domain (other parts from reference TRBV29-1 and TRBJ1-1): SAVISQKPSRDICQRGTSLTIQCQVDSQVTMMFWYRQQPGQSLTLIATANQGSEATYESGFVIDKFPISRPNLTFSTLTVSNMSPEDSSIYLCSVGSAGAEAFFGQGTRLTVV.

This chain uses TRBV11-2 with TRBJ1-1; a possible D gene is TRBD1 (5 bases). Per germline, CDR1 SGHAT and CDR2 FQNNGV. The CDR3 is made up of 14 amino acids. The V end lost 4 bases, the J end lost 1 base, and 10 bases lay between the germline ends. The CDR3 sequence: CASSSPGRNTEAFF. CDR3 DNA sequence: TGTGCCAGCAGCTCCCCAGGGAGGAACACTGAAGCTTTCTTT.

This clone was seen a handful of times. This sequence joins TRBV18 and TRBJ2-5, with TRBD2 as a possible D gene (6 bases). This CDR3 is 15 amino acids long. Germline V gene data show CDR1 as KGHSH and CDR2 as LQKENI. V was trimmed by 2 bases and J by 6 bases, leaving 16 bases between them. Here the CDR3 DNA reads TGTGCCAGCTCACCAGCGGGCGGGGCGACTAAGACCCAGTACTTC. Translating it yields CASSPAGGATKTQYF.

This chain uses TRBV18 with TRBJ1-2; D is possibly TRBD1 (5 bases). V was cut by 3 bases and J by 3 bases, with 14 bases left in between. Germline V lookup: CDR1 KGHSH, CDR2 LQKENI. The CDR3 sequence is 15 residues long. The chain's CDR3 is CASSPRDQKHYGYTF. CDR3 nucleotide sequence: TGTGCCAGCTCACCCCGGGACCAGAAACACTATGGCTACACCTTC.

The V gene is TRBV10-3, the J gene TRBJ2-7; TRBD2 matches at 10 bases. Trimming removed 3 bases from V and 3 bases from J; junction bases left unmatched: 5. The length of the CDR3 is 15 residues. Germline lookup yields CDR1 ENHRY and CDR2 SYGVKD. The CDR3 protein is CAISDPGTSDYEQYF. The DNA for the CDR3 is TGTGCCATCAGTGATCCCGGGACTAGCGACTACGAGCAGTACTTC.

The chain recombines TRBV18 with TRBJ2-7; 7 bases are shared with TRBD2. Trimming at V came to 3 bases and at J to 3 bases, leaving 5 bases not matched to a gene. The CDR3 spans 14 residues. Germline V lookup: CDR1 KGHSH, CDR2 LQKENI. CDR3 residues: CASSPLADNYEQYF. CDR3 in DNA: TGTGCCAGCTCACCTCTAGCGGACAACTACGAGCAGTACTTC.